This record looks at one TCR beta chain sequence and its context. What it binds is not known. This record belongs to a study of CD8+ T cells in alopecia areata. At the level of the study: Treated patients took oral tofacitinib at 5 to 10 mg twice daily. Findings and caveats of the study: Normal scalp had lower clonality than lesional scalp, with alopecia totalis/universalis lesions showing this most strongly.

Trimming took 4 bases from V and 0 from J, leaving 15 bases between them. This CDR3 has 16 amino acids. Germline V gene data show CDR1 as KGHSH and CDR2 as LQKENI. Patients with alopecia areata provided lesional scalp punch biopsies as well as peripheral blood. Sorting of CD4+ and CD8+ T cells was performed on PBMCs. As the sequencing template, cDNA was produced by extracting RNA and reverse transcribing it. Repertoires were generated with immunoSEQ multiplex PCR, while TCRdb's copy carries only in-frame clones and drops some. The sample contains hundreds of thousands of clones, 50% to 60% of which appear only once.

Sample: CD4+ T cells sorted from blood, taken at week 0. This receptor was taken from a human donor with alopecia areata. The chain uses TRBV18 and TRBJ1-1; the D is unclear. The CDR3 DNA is TGTGCCAGCTCACAAACGACGGTAATCATGAACACTGAAGCTTTCTTT. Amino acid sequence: CASSQTTVIMNTEAFF.